Listed here are 9 T cell receptor beta chains from one sample, sequenced in a study of technical replicates of blood from a few donors. Only in-frame clones appear in the TCRdb table, and some are missing; sequencing was by immunoSEQ multiplex PCR. The sample has approximately 64,000 clones, about 90% seen once. Material for sequencing was PBMCs. The origin of the receptors is a human donor in good health. Some clones in this sample may be carry-over from other donors' samples.

V is TRBV6-1 and J is TRBJ1-2, with a possible D match to TRBD1 (6 bases). CDR1 is MNHNS and CDR2 is SASEGT in the germline V gene. CDR3 length: 16 amino acids. Trimming pared 3 bases from V and 0 bases from J, leaving 14 bases between. The CDR3 bases are TGTGCCAGCAGTGAGAACCGGGACAAAGCTAACTATGGCTACACCTTC. Translated: CASSENRDKANYGYTF.

CDR3 region: CASSGRQGARTGELFF. Written as DNA, the CDR3 is TGTGCCAGCAGCGGCAGACAGGGGGCAAGGACCGGGGAGCTGTTTTTT. V is TRBV7-2 and J is TRBJ2-2; 10 bases line up with TRBD1. The CDR3 has 16 amino acids. From germline, CDR1 is SGHTA and CDR2 FQGNSA. With V trimmed by 5 bases and J by 5 bases, 8 bases remained unmatched.

This chain links TRBV4-1 with TRBJ1-1; 7 bases map to TRBD1. V dropped 5 bases and J dropped 0; count of bases not matched to a gene: 12. The CDR3 has 17 residues. The germline V gene has CDR1 MGHRA and CDR2 YSYEKL. CDR3 nucleotides: TGCGCCAGCAGCTTGAGACAGGGTTTCCTCATGAACACTGAAGCTTTCTTT. Translating gives CASSLRQGFLMNTEAFF.

This chain uses TRBV9 with TRBJ1-2, with TRBD1 identical over 10 bases. The CDR3 is 17 amino acids. Germline V lookup: CDR1 SGDLS, CDR2 YYNGEE. The V segment lost 4 bases and the J segment 2 bases; nucleotides outside the gene matches: 11. The CDR3 spells CASSNPGTGVVNYGYTF. Here the CDR3 DNA reads TGTGCCAGCAGCAACCCCGGGACAGGGGTCGTCAACTATGGCTACACCTTC.

CDR3 amino acids: CSAGGTTNEGEQFF. For the CDR3, the DNA is TGCAGCGCAGGTGGGACAACCAATGAAGGTGAGCAGTTCTTC. This chain links TRBV29-1 with TRBJ2-1; D perhaps matches TRBD1 (6 bases). The germline gives CDR1 SQVTM, CDR2 ANQGSEA. The V and J ends lost 7 bases and 9 bases respectively, with 22 bases between them. The CDR3 loop spans 14 amino acids.

V usage is TRBV7-2 and J usage is TRBJ1-2; no reliable D call. The V and J ends lost 7 bases and 4 bases respectively, with 13 bases between them. The CDR3 extends over 13 amino acids. The germline CDR1 and CDR2 sequences are SGHTA and FQGNSA. CDR3 region: CASTPGGLYGYTF. The CDR3 DNA reads TGTGCCAGCACCCCCGGTGGGCTCTATGGCTACACCTTC.

The rearrangement joins TRBV7-8 to TRBJ2-1; 11 bases agree with TRBD2. CDR3 length equals 15 residues. From germline, CDR1 is SGHVS and CDR2 FQNEAQ. J gave up 4 bases and V 7 bases, and 6 bases lay outside the gene matches. As DNA, the CDR3 is TGTGCCAGCACCCTACTAGCGGGGGCATACAATGAGCAGTTCTTC. Translation gives CASTLLAGAYNEQFF.

This clone was detected once. The chain uses TRBV1 and TRBJ2-7; TRBD2, the table's D call, was not compared with the DNA. TRBV1 is a pseudogene locus. This CDR3 region has 18 residues. This chain's CDR3 is CTSSRNSGLAGSFYEQYF. The CDR3 DNA reads as TGCACCAGCAGCCGAAATTCCGGACTAGCGGGGTCTTTCTACGAGCAGTACTTC.

V usage is TRBV4-1 and J usage is TRBJ1-3; D not resolved. Germline CDR1 MGHRA, CDR2 YSYEKL. V was shortened by 0 bases and J by 1 base, with 13 bases between the two germline ends. There are 17 residues in the CDR3. Here the CDR3 reads CASSQDWQRLSGNTIYF. CDR3 bases: TGCGCCAGCAGCCAAGATTGGCAGAGACTTTCTGGAAACACCATATATTTT.